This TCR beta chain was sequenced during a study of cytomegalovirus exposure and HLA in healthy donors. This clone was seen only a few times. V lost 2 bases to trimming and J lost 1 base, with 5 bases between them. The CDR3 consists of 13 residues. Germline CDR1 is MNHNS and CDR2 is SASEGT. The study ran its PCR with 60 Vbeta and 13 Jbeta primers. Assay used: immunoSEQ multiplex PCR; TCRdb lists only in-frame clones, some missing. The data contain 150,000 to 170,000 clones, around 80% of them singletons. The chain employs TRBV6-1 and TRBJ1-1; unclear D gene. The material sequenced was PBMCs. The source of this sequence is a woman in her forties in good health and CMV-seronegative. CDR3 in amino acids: CASSENRNTEAFF. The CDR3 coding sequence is TGTGCCAGCAGTGAAAATCGGAACACTGAAGCTTTCTTT.